A selection of T cell receptor beta chains follows, all from one sample in a study of CD8 T cells in Susac syndrome. TCRdb analysed the immunoSEQ multiplex PCR reads with MiXCR anew, one entry per CDR3 protein. In the table there are around 190,000 distinct CDR3 sequences, about 95% of which are singletons. The sequenced sample was CD8+ T cells from PBMCs. The origin of the receptors is a human donor with multiple sclerosis. The CDR3 runs from the conserved cysteine through the conserved F or W. The order of the fields is D gene, V gene, clone size, J gene, CDR3 protein, CDR3 DNA. D genes are given only for firm matches. Size is omitted from some rows. Given values are once, few, many or a class for expanded clones.

TRBD1	TRBV4-1	.	TRBJ1-2	CASSQQTGDNYGYTF	TGCGCCAGCAGCCAACAGACAGGGGATAACTATGGCTACACCTTC
TRBD1	TRBV9	.	TRBJ2-7	CASSVTGGLGLDEQYF	TGTGCCAGCAGCGTGACAGGGGGCTTGGGTTTGGACGAGCAGTACTTC
.	TRBV29-1	.	TRBJ1-2	CSAPDTLNYGYTF	TGCAGCGCTCCGGATACGCTTAACTATGGCTACACCTTC
.	TRBV27	.	TRBJ1-2	CASSTVGWIYGYTF	TGTGCCAGCAGCACTGTCGGCTGGATCTATGGCTACACCTTC
.	TRBV13	.	TRBJ2-3	CASSRVEGDTDTQYF	TGTGCCAGCAGCCGCGTGGAGGGAGATACAGATACGCAGTATTTT
.	TRBV2	once	TRBJ2-7	CASSERQKTYEQYF	TGTGCCAGCAGCGAGAGGCAGAAAACCTACGAGCAGTACTTC
.	TRBV27	.	TRBJ2-3	CASSLSPQGPTSTDTQYF	TGTGCCAGCAGTTTATCACCCCAGGGGCCCACTAGCACAGATACGCAGTATTTT
.	TRBV15	.	TRBJ2-3	CATSRSRWSTDTQYF	TGTGCCACCAGCAGGTCCAGGTGGAGCACAGATACGCAGTATTTT
TRBD1	TRBV5-6	.	TRBJ2-2	CASSPGGAGAGELFF	TGTGCCAGCAGCCCAGGGGGCGCAGGAGCCGGGGAGCTGTTTTTT
.	TRBV2	.	TRBJ1-1	CGPAKINTEAFF	TGTGGCCCAGCCAAAATTAACACTGAAGCTTTCTTT
.	TRBV27	.	TRBJ1-5	CASSPKEVRQPQHF	TGTGCCAGCAGTCCCAAGGAGGTTAGGCAGCCCCAGCATTTT
.	TRBV7-9	.	TRBJ1-2	CASSKLQPREAYTF	TGTGCCAGCAGCAAACTCCAGCCCAGGGAAGCCTACACCTTC
TRBD1	TRBV20-1	.	TRBJ1-2	CSARDQGGYRDGYTF	TGCAGTGCTAGAGATCAGGGGGGATATCGGGATGGCTACACCTTC
.	TRBV23-1	.	TRBJ2-4	CASSPKAAKTHLAKNIQYF	TGCGCCAGCAGTCCCAAGGCGGCAAAAACCCACCTAGCCAAAAACATTCAGTACTTC
.	TRBV27	.	TRBJ2-7	CASSLGPTGYEQYF	TGTGCCAGCAGTTTAGGGCCGACGGGGTACGAGCAGTACTTC
.	TRBV6-5	once	TRBJ2-1	CASSYSFYRDPLSNEQFF	TGTGCCAGCAGTTACTCATTTTACAGGGACCCTTTAAGCAATGAGCAGTTCTTC
.	TRBV28	.	TRBJ2-6	CASSQDFSGANVLTF	TGTGCCAGCAGCCAAGACTTCTCTGGGGCCAACGTCCTGACTTTC
.	TRBV25-1	.	TRBJ1-2	CASSDWGVYGYTF	TGTGCCAGCAGTGATTGGGGAGTCTATGGCTACACCTTC
.	TRBV19	.	TRBJ2-3	CASRDRSTDTQYF	TGTGCCAGTAGGGACAGAAGCACAGATACGCAGTATTTT
.	TRBV7-8	.	TRBJ2-3	CASSLWASTDTQYF	TGTGCCAGCAGCTTATGGGCCAGCACAGATACGCAGTATTTT
TRBD1	TRBV6-4	.	TRBJ2-2	CARTQGANTGELFF	TGTGCCAGGACACAGGGGGCGAACACCGGGGAGCTGTTTTTT